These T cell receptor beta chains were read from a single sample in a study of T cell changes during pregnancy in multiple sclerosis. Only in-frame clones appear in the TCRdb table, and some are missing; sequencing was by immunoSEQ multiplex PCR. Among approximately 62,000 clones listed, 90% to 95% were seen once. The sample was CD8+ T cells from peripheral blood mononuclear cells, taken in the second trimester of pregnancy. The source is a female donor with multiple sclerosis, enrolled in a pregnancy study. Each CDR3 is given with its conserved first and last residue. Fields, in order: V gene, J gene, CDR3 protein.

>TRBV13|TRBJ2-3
CASSIVTDTQYF
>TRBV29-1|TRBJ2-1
CSVSGTSGVSSYNEQFF
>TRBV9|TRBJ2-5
CASSDGTARQETQYF
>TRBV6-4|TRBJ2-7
CASSEEKGASYEQYF
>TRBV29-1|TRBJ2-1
CSVVTYNEQFF
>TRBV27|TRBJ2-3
CASSLVPSGGDTQYF
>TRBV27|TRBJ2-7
CASSPVYYEQYF
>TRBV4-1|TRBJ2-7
CASSLRRGDRGEEQYF
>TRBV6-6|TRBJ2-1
CASSRRDIQRNEQFF
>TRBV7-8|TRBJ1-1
CASSLTPGGAFF
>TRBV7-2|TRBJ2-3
CASSSLGLAGDLDTQYF
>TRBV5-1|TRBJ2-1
CASSFGSLAPGGEQFF
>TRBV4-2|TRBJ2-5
CASSQNVGDSEETQYF
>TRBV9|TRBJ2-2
CASSVVADRVVWTGELFF
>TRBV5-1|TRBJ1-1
CASSLVYGNTEAFF
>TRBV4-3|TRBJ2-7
CASSQAGGDRSYEQYF
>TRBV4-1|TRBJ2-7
CASSPSGETYEQYF
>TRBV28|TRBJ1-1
CASSLGDFTEAFF
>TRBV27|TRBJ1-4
CASRTTAPNEKLFF
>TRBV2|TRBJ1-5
CASSDPGGRYSNSNQPQHF
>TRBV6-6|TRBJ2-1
CASSYSAVFF
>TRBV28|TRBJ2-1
CASRSGLAEPEQFF
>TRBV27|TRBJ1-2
CASSYRQGASGGYTF
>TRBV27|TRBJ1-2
CASSGGSVNYGYTF
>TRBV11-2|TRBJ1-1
CASSRRALDTEAFF
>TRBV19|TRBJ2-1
CASSIAWASYNEQFF
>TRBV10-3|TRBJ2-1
CAISEILNTENNEQFF
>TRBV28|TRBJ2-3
CASSPGQSTDTQYF
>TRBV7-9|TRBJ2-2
CASSRGDRNTGELFF
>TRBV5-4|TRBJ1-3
CASSLGQGAGNTIYF
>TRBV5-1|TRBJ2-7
CASSHWTGGTYEQYF
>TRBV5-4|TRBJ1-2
CASSLETGNYGYTF
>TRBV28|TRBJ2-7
CASSFGERTGYEQYF
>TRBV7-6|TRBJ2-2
CASSYGTTNTGELFF
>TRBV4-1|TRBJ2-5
CASSQEGTSGSRETQYF
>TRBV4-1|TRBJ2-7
CASSHLADSIYEQYF
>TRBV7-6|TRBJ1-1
CASSATWGGITEAFF
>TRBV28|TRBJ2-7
CASETGDKSYEQYF
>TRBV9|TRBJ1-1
CASSVEGESTEAFF
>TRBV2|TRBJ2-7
CASSEGTGFRRHEQYF
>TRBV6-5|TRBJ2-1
CASSSGSGGPNEQFF
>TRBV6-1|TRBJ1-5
CALGGLADYQPQHF
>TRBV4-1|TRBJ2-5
CASSPKQGAGETQYF
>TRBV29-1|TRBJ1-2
CSVSDREHGYTF
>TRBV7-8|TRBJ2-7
CASSSRGLTYEQYF